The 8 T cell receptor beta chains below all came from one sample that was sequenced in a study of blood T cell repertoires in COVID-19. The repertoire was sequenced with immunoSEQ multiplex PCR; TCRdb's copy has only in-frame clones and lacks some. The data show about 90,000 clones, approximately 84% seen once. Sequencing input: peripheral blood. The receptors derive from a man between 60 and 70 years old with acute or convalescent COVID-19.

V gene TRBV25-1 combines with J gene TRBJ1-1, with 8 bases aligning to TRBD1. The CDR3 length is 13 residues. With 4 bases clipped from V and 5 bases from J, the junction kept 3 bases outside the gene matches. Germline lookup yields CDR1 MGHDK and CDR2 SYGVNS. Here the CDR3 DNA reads TGTGCCAGCAGTGTAACAGGGGGAACTGAAGCTTTCTTT. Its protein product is CASSVTGGTEAFF.

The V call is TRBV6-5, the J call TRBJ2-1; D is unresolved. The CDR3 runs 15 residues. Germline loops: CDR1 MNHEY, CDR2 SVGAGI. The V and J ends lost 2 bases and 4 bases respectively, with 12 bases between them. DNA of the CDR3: TGTGCCAGCAGTTACGAATTTCTTACTTACAATGAGCAGTTCTTC. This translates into CASSYEFLTYNEQFF.

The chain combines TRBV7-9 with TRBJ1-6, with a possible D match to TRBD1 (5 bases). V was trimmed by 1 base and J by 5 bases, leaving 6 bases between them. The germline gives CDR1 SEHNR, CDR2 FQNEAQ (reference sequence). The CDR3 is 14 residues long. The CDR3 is CASSLVGDNSPLHF. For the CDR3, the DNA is TGTGCCAGCAGCTTAGTAGGGGATAATTCACCCCTCCACTTT. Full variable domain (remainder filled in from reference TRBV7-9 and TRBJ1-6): DTGVSQNPRHKITKRGQNVTFRCDPISEHNRLYWYRQTLGQGPEFLTYFQNEAQLEKSRLLSDRFSAERPKGSFSTLEIQRTEQGDSAMYLCASSLVGDNSPLHFGNGTRLTVT.

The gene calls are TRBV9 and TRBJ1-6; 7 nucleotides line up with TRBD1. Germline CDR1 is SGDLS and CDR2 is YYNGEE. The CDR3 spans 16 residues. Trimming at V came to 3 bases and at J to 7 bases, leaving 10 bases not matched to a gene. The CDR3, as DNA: TGTGCCAGCAGCGCCAGAGCCGGGACAGCCAATTCACCCCTCCACTTT. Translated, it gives CASSARAGTANSPLHF.

The CDR3 nucleotides are TGTGCCAGCAGCTATTCACAGGGACCGGAGACCCAGTACTTC. Protein sequence: CASSYSQGPETQYF. The chain couples TRBV5-4 to TRBJ2-5, with D perhaps TRBD1 (6 bases). There are 14 residues in the CDR3. Germline CDR1 and CDR2: SGHNT and YYREEE (reference sequence). Trimming removed 3 bases from V and 5 bases from J, with 14 bases in between.

CDR3 in DNA: TGTGCCAGTAGTATTCTTATTCAAAGGACAGCGAGGGGGACTGAAGCTTTCTTT. Its translation: CASSILIQRTARGTEAFF. The rearrangement links TRBV19 to TRBJ1-1; D possibly corresponds to TRBD1 (6 bases). The V end lost 3 bases, the J end lost 5 bases, and 25 bases lay between the germline ends. CDR1 and CDR2 from the germline V gene are LNHDA and SQIVND (reference sequence). The CDR3 has 18 amino acids.

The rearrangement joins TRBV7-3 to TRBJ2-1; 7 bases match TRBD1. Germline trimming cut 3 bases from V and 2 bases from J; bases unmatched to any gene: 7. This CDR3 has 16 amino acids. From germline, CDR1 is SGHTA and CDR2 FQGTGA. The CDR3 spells CASSLVTGSTYNEQFF. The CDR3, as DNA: TGTGCCAGCAGCTTGGTGACAGGGAGTACCTACAATGAGCAGTTCTTC. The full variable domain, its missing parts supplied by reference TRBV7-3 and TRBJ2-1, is GAGVSQTPSNKVTEKGKYVELRCDPISGHTALYWYRQSLGQGPEFLIYFQGTGAADDSGLPNDRFFAVRPEGSVSTLKIQRTERGDSAVYLCASSLVTGSTYNEQFFGPGTRLTVL.

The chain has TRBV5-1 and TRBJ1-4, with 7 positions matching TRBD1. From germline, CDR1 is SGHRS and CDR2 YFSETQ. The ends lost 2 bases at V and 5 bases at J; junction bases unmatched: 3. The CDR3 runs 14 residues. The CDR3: CASSLQGRNEKLFF. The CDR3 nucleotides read TGCGCCAGCAGCTTACAGGGGAGGAATGAAAAACTGTTTTTT.